This T cell receptor beta chain was identified during a study of T cell repertoires in cytomegalovirus infection. Study-level background: CMV infection plus the matching HLA type was flagged by public TCR beta signatures.

This clonotype was seen only a few times. The antigen remains unidentified. TCRdb re-analysed the reads in MiXCR, keeping a single row per CDR3 protein. This table has nearly 550,000 distinct CDR3 sequences, about 15% appearing once. Findings and limits, study-wide: Based on cumulative public TCR beta family frequency, carriers of CMV plus the relevant HLA were identified. In two of eight donors, the top clonotype was HLA-C-restricted CMV-specific.

The CDR3 runs 16 residues. V dropped 10 bases and J dropped 5 bases, with 27 bases sitting between them. From germline, CDR1 is SNHLY and CDR2 FYNNEI. The sample comprised CD8+ T cells from PBMCs. The chain carries TRBV2 and TRBJ2-7; a possible D gene is TRBD1 (6 bases). The TCR was taken from a human donor in good health (CMV status not recorded). Some clones in this sample may be carry-over from other donors' samples. Written as DNA, the CDR3 is TGTGCCAACAAGCCCAGTTCCGAGGGGGAAGTAAACGAGCAGTACTTC. Translated, it gives CANKPSSEGEVNEQYF.